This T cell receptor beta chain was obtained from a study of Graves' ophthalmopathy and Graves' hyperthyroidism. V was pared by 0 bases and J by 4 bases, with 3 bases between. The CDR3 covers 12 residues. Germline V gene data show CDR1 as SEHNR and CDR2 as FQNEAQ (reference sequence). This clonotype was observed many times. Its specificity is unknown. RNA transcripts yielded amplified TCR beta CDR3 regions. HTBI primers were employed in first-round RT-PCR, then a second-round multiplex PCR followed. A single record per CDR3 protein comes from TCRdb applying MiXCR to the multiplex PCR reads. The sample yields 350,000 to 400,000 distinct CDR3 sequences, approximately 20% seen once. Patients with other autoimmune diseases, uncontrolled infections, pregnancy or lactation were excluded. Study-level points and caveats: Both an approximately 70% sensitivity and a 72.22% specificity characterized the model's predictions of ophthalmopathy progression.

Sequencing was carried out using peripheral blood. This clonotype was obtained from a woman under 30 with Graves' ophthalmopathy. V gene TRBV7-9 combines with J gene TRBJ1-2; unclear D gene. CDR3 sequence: CASSLATYGYTF. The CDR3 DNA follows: TGTGCCAGCAGCTTAGCCACCTATGGCTACACCTTC.